Shown below are 5 T cell receptor beta chains from a single sample sequenced in a study of cytomegalovirus exposure and HLA in healthy donors (TCRdb year 2017). Receptor amplification or capture employed the immunoSEQ multiplex PCR assay. TCRdb re-hosts the immuneACCESS table, in-frame sequences only. Its copies lack some clones; in the studies checked, an unresolved V gene accounts for under half of them, and the cause for the rest is not known. In this sample the table shows about 170,000 clones, roughly 89% of which occur a single time. The ten largest account for 4.2% of the sample. What was sequenced was PBMCs. These receptors were taken from a man aged 18 to 35 in good health and CMV-seropositive.

This chain joins TRBV2 and TRBJ2-7, with TRBD2 matching over 7 bases. The CDR3 is 14 amino acids. From germline, CDR1 is SNHLY and CDR2 FYNNEI. The V and J ends lost 3 bases and 3 bases, in that order; junction bases with no gene match: 5. CDR3: CASSELAVIYEQYF. CDR3 DNA: TGTGCCAGCAGTGAGCTAGCGGTCATCTACGAGCAGTACTTC.

The chain uses TRBV5-1 and TRBJ2-5, with TRBD1 identical over 8 bases. Germline V CDR1 and CDR2: SGHRS, YFSETQ. This CDR3 has 14 residues. Trimming removed 7 bases from V and 0 bases from J; junction bases left unmatched: 5. The CDR3 sequence is CASSGTGYQETQYF. The DNA of the CDR3 is TGCGCCAGCTCCGGGACAGGCTACCAAGAGACCCAGTACTTC. Together with reference TRBV5-1 and TRBJ2-5, the CDR3 gives the full variable domain: KAGVTQTPRYLIKTRGQQVTLSCSPISGHRSVSWYQQTPGQGLQFLFEYFSETQRNKGNFPGRFSGRQFSNSRSEMNVSTLELGDSALYLCASSGTGYQETQYFGPGTRLLVL.

The table lists this clone with a few counts. The V and J genes are TRBV11-3 and TRBJ2-7; TRBD2 matches at 13 bases. Germline CDR1 is SGHNT and CDR2 is YENEEA. V was pared by 3 bases and J by 5 bases, with 7 bases of the junction left unmatched. This CDR3 is 16 amino acids long. The CDR3 DNA sequence: TGTGCCAGCAGCTTCACACTAGCGGGAGGGAGGAACGAGCAGTACTTC. Translating gives CASSFTLAGGRNEQYF.

V and J are TRBV6-5 and TRBJ1-5, with TRBD1 matching 9 bases. CDR1 and CDR2 from the germline V gene are MNHEY and SVGAGI. V lost 6 bases to trimming and J lost 11 bases; unmatched junction nucleotides: 11. The CDR3 covers 14 residues. The CDR3 DNA reads TGTGCCAGCAGCGCGGACAGGGGACCCTTTGCCCAGCATTTT. Translated: CASSADRGPFAQHF.

The chain is built from TRBV19 and TRBJ1-5; 8 positions agree with TRBD1. V was pared by 0 bases and J by 6 bases, with 10 bases of the junction left unmatched. The germline gives CDR1 LNHDA, CDR2 SQIVND (reference sequence). This CDR3 has 17 amino acids. CDR3 loop: CASSIDRGQGAFQPQHF. The CDR3, as DNA: TGTGCCAGTAGTATAGATCGGGGGCAGGGGGCCTTTCAGCCCCAGCATTTT. Supplemented by reference TRBV19 and TRBJ1-5, the full variable domain reads DGGITQSPKYLFRKEGQNVTLSCEQNLNHDAMYWYRQDPGQGLRLIYYSQIVNDFQKGDIAEGYSVSREKKESFPLTVTSAQKNPTAFYLCASSIDRGQGAFQPQHFGDGTRLSIL.